Below are 8 T cell receptor beta chains sequenced from a single sample in a study of T-cell reconstitution after alpha-beta-depleted transplantation in children. As it was prepared, the TCRbeta library received unique molecular identifiers. MiXCR, applied by TCRdb to the PCR reads, yields one record per CDR3 protein. The data hold roughly 200,000 distinct CDR3 sequences, with about 15% observed a single time. The starting material was PBMCs from the stem cell graft donor, obtained from the stem cell graft. Receptor source: a human donor who donated a stem cell graft to a child with acute lymphoblastic leukemia.

This clonotype was detected ten times or more. The V gene is TRBV12-3 or TRBV12-4, the J gene TRBJ2-5; D is ambiguous. This CDR3 is 11 amino acids long. V shed 5 bases and J shed 5 bases, with 6 bases lying between them. The CDR3 reads CASSPRETQYF. For the CDR3, the DNA is TGTGCCAGCAGTCCCCGGGAGACCCAGTACTTC.

This clonotype was counted ten times or more. V is TRBV5-1 and J is TRBJ2-2; 10 bases line up with TRBD1. The CDR3 has 18 residues. Trimming cost V 4 bases and J 3 bases; bases outside gene matches: 12. Germline V CDR1 and CDR2: SGHRS, YFSETQ. The CDR3: CASSPGTGAILYTGELFF. The CDR3 nucleotides are TGCGCCAGCAGCCCCGGGACAGGGGCCATACTATACACCGGGGAGCTGTTTTTT.

To note about this clonotype: Just one base apart from a much larger clone, this may be a read error. The CDR3: CASSLDPGGASAYTDTQYF. CDR3 in DNA: TGCGCCAGCAGCTTGGACCCAGGGGGGGCGTCTGCATACACAGATACGCAGTATTTT. V is TRBV5-1 and J is TRBJ2-3; D possibly uses TRBD1 or TRBD2 (7 bases each). The germline CDR1 and CDR2 sequences are SGHRS and YFSETQ. The CDR3 runs 19 residues. Trimming cost V 0 bases and J 2 bases, with 22 bases left between them.

This clonotype was seen ten or more times. The chain joins TRBV3-1 to TRBJ2-3; 16 nucleotides align to TRBD2. CDR1 and CDR2 from the germline V gene are LGHDT and YNNKEL (reference sequence). This CDR3 is 19 amino acids long. J was trimmed by 2 bases and V by 2 bases; bases with no gene match: 7. The CDR3: CASSQMGLAGGPDTDTQYF. In DNA form, the CDR3 reads TGTGCCAGCAGCCAAATGGGACTAGCGGGAGGGCCCGACACAGATACGCAGTATTTT.

In its sample, this clonotype was seen many times. The V and J genes are TRBV6-5 and TRBJ2-1, with TRBD2 matching 9 bases. V was pared by 2 bases and J by 3 bases, with 5 bases of the junction left unmatched. The CDR3 spans 16 residues. The V gene's germline CDR1 is MNHEY and CDR2 SVGAGI. DNA of the CDR3: TGTGCCAGCAGTTACCGGGGTAGCGGGAGCTACAATGAGCAGTTCTTC. The encoded protein is CASSYRGSGSYNEQFF.

This clonotype was detected ten times or more. The V call is TRBV13, the J call TRBJ2-1; D is unclear. V lost 1 base, J lost 3 bases, and 7 bases lay in between. This CDR3 has 14 amino acids. CDR1 and CDR2 (germline): PRHDT, FYEKMQ (reference sequence). This chain's CDR3 is CASSLVRIYNEQFF. Here the CDR3 DNA reads TGTGCCAGCAGCTTAGTCAGAATCTACAATGAGCAGTTCTTC. Based on the CDR3 plus reference TRBV13 and TRBJ2-1, the full variable domain is AAGVIQSPRHLIKEKRETATLKCYPIPRHDTVYWYQQGPGQDPQFLISFYEKMQSDKGSIPDRFSAQQFSDYHSELNMSSLELGDSALYFCASSLVRIYNEQFFGPGTRLTVL.

The rearrangement uses TRBV20-1 and TRBJ2-3, with D possibly being TRBD2 (6 bases). The CDR3 consists of 15 residues. V lost 1 base and J lost 0, with 11 bases in between. Germline assignment: CDR1 DFQATT and CDR2 SNEGSKA (reference sequence). In nucleotides, the CDR3 is TGCAGTGCTAGAGGCGCGGGGTCTAGCACAGATACGCAGTATTTT. It translates to CSARGAGSSTDTQYF.

This clonotype was seen more than once but under ten times. This rearrangement joins TRBV5-1 to TRBJ2-1, with TRBD2 matching over 13 bases. The CDR3 extends over 15 amino acids. With V trimmed by 3 bases and J by 5 bases, 2 bases remained unmatched. Germline assignment: CDR1 SGHRS and CDR2 YFSETQ. The CDR3 region is CASSWTSGSDNEQFF. The CDR3 DNA sequence: TGCGCCAGCAGCTGGACTAGCGGGAGCGACAATGAGCAGTTCTTC. Based on the CDR3 plus reference TRBV5-1 and TRBJ2-1, the full variable domain is KAGVTQTPRYLIKTRGQQVTLSCSPISGHRSVSWYQQTPGQGLQFLFEYFSETQRNKGNFPGRFSGRQFSNSRSEMNVSTLELGDSALYLCASSWTSGSDNEQFFGPGTRLTVL.